This T cell receptor (beta chain) was recovered during a study of blood T cell repertoires in COVID-19. The germline CDR1 and CDR2 sequences are LNHDA and SQIVND (reference sequence). Trimming removed 5 bases from V and 5 bases from J; junction bases left unmatched: 8. CDR3 length: 15 residues. The study drew participants aged 18 to 89 years from roughly 25 US areas. Assignments of participants to cohorts depended upon their own reported clinical history. How the authors handled the data: Reference gene primers were amplified, and this amplification served to estimate nucleated cell counts. Libraries were prepared by immunoSEQ multiplex PCR; TCRdb keeps only in-frame clonotypes and omits some of them. V, J and clone size are those of that table, while D and trimming were read from the DNA. The table includes a few hundred thousand clones, 70% to 90% detected once.

The clonotype originates from a man aged 40-50 years in a cohort exposed to, infected with or recovered from COVID-19 (not recorded which). V and J are TRBV19 and TRBJ2-1; 8 bases fit TRBD2. The sample comprised PBMCs or T cells enriched from blood (not recorded which). CDR3 residues: CASSAQLAANNEQFF. The CDR3 DNA follows: TGTGCCAGTAGTGCACAACTAGCGGCCAACAATGAGCAGTTCTTC.